Listed below are T cell receptor beta chains from one sample, sequenced in a study of T-cell reconstitution after alpha-beta-depleted transplantation in children. TCRdb re-called the PCR reads with MiXCR, one entry per CDR3 protein. This table holds roughly 120,000 distinct CDR3 sequences, 10% found once. Source: PBMCs, taken before TCRalphabeta/CD19-depleted stem cell transplant. These receptors were taken from a boy between 2 and 10 years old with acute lymphoblastic leukemia, due to receive a stem cell transplant. Each CDR3 is given with its conserved first and last residue. D genes are given only for firm matches. Not all rows give a size; the values are once, few, many and, for expanded clones, a class.

D gene	J gene	CDR3 length	V gene	clone size	CDR3 protein	CDR3 DNA
TRBD2	TRBJ2-7	15	TRBV12-3/TRBV12-4	NA	CASRPGTSGSYEQYF	TGTGCCAGCAGGCCAGGGACTAGCGGGAGTTACGAGCAGTACTTC
NA	TRBJ2-4	15	TRBV20-1	few	CSAGSGSWTKNIQYF	TGCAGTGCTGGCAGCGGTTCATGGACCAAAAACATTCAGTACTTC
TRBD2	TRBJ2-7	17	TRBV11-2	NA	CASSLDGASGSSYEQYF	TGTGCCAGCAGCTTAGATGGCGCTAGCGGGAGCTCCTACGAGCAGTACTTC
NA	TRBJ1-1	15	TRBV20-1	many	CSARVPHTGYTEAFF	TGCAGTGCTCGAGTCCCCCATACAGGGTACACTGAAGCTTTCTTT
NA	TRBJ2-3	16	TRBV6-1	NA	CASSPHWPRATDTQYF	TGTGCCAGCAGTCCCCATTGGCCCCGGGCCACAGATACGCAGTATTTT
NA	TRBJ2-4	17	TRBV7-6	few	CASSLGRGTGAKNIQYF	TGTGCCAGCAGCTTAGGCCGCGGGACCGGAGCCAAAAACATTCAGTACTTC
TRBD1	TRBJ2-7	14	TRBV3-1	NA	CASSLRQGSREQYF	TGTGCCAGCAGCCTTCGACAGGGCTCTCGCGAGCAGTACTTC
NA	TRBJ1-5	13	TRBV10-3	NA	CAISASGPQPQHF	TGTGCCATCAGCGCCTCGGGACCTCAGCCCCAGCATTTT
NA	TRBJ1-5	14	TRBV6-1	NA	CASRALQANQPQHF	TGTGCCAGCAGGGCCCTACAGGCCAATCAGCCCCAGCATTTT
NA	TRBJ1-1	15	TRBV5-1	NA	CASSNTGTLNTEAFF	TGCGCCAGCAGCAACACCGGGACACTGAACACTGAAGCTTTCTTT
TRBD2	TRBJ2-2	15	TRBV10-2	many	CASSREREGTGELFF	TGCGCCAGCAGTAGAGAGCGGGAGGGCACCGGGGAGCTGTTTTTT
TRBD2	TRBJ2-7	15	TRBV7-6	many	CASSPGTSGSYEQYF	TGTGCCAGCAGCCCAGGGACTAGCGGCTCCTACGAGCAGTACTTC
TRBD2	TRBJ2-7	15	TRBV10-2	many	CASRASSGLSYEQYF	TGCGCCAGCAGAGCCTCTAGCGGGTTATCCTACGAGCAGTACTTC
NA	TRBJ2-1	17	TRBV12-3/TRBV12-4	many	CASNWNWGSRSYNEQFF	TGTGCCAGCAATTGGAACTGGGGATCCCGCTCCTACAATGAGCAGTTCTTC
TRBD2	TRBJ2-1	14	TRBV7-9	NA	CASQKSEREGEQFF	TGTGCCAGCCAAAAATCGGAGCGGGAGGGTGAGCAGTTCTTC
TRBD1	TRBJ1-5	19	TRBV28	few	CASKRDRGVRFGSNQPQHF	TGTGCCAGCAAACGGGACAGGGGAGTTCGTTTTGGCAGTAATCAGCCCCAGCATTTT
TRBD1	TRBJ2-2	15	TRBV6-5	medium-sized	CASSHRTGNTGELFF	TGTGCCAGCAGTCACCGGACAGGGAACACCGGGGAGCTGTTTTTT
NA	TRBJ2-3	12	TRBV29-1	NA	CSVWDLTDTQYF	TGCAGCGTTTGGGACCTCACAGATACGCAGTATTTT
NA	TRBJ2-1	12	TRBV28	NA	CASSFILSEQFF	TGTGCCAGCAGTTTTATTCTTTCTGAGCAGTTCTTC
NA	TRBJ1-4	18	TRBV5-5	few	CASSSVGYFEGQNEKLFF	TGTGCCAGCAGCTCGGTCGGGTATTTTGAGGGGCAAAATGAAAAACTGTTTTTT
NA	TRBJ2-3	14	TRBV5-1	NA	CASSLGGPTDTQYF	TGCGCCAGCAGCCTGGGGGGTCCCACAGATACGCAGTATTTT
TRBD2	TRBJ2-5	17	TRBV7-8	few	CASSPGVGGGEPETQYF	TGTGCCAGCAGCCCAGGAGTCGGCGGGGGGGAGCCAGAGACCCAGTACTTC
TRBD2	TRBJ2-1	17	TRBV12-3/TRBV12-4	many	CASSLTSGSTSYNEQFF	TGTGCCAGCAGCCTGACTAGCGGGTCCACTTCCTACAATGAGCAGTTCTTC
TRBD1	TRBJ2-7	14	TRBV10-3	many	CAIRGTGDSYEQYF	TGTGCCATCAGAGGGACAGGGGACTCCTACGAGCAGTACTTC
NA	TRBJ2-6	14	TRBV4-1	NA	CASSQEPGANVLTF	TGCGCCAGCAGCCAAGAGCCTGGGGCCAACGTCCTGACTTTC
NA	TRBJ1-1	13	TRBV30	many	CAWSAWGNTEAFF	TGTGCCTGGTCGGCATGGGGCAACACTGAAGCTTTCTTT
NA	TRBJ2-2	17	TRBV12-3/TRBV12-4	NA	CASSPLSSRGSGGELFF	TGTGCCAGCAGTCCCCTTTCCAGTCGGGGTTCGGGCGGGGAGCTGTTTTTT
NA	TRBJ2-7	13	TRBV6-1	NA	CASRRRDSYEQYF	TGTGCCAGCAGACGCCGGGACTCCTACGAGCAGTACTTC
NA	TRBJ2-7	15	TRBV5-1	few	CASSWSGEYSGEQYF	TGCGCCAGCAGCTGGTCAGGGGAATACAGCGGCGAGCAGTACTTC
NA	TRBJ1-1	17	TRBV7-9	NA	CASSLAPWGEQGGKAFF	TGTGCCAGCAGCTTAGCTCCCTGGGGAGAACAGGGCGGGAAAGCTTTCTTT
NA	TRBJ2-3	13	TRBV20-1	NA	CSVGRAVPDTQYF	TGCAGTGTTGGGCGGGCGGTACCAGATACGCAGTATTTT
NA	TRBJ2-1	13	TRBV12-3/TRBV12-4	many	CASSWSRYNEQFF	TGTGCCAGCAGTTGGTCCCGGTACAATGAGCAGTTCTTC
NA	TRBJ1-1	15	TRBV20-1	few	CSARSPGRFTAEAFF	TGCAGTGCTAGATCCCCTGGGAGGTTCACCGCTGAAGCTTTCTTT
NA	TRBJ2-1	18	TRBV20-1	NA	CSARVAGLASLSYNEQFF	TGCAGTGCTAGAGTAGCAGGGCTCGCTAGCCTTTCCTACAATGAGCAGTTCTTC
TRBD1	TRBJ2-5	15	TRBV11-3	NA	CASSRGQGRQETQYF	TGTGCCAGCAGCCGAGGACAGGGAAGACAAGAGACCCAGTACTTC
NA	TRBJ2-6	16	TRBV9	few	CASSAQGRAGANVLTF	TGTGCCAGCAGCGCCCAGGGAAGGGCTGGGGCCAACGTCCTGACTTTC
NA	TRBJ2-2	16	TRBV12-3/TRBV12-4	NA	CASSFARGTNTGELFF	TGTGCCAGCAGTTTTGCCCGCGGGACGAACACCGGGGAGCTGTTTTTT
NA	TRBJ1-2	14	TRBV12-3/TRBV12-4	many	CASRESGQFYGYTF	TGTGCCAGCAGGGAATCCGGACAGTTCTATGGCTACACCTTC
TRBD2	TRBJ2-3	15	TRBV12-3/TRBV12-4	few	CASSRSGRASDTQYF	TGTGCCAGCAGCCGTAGCGGGAGGGCCAGCGATACGCAGTATTTT
NA	TRBJ2-1	15	TRBV20-1	few	CSARDRAQAVHEQFF	TGCAGTGCTAGAGATAGGGCCCAAGCGGTCCATGAGCAGTTCTTC